This T cell receptor (beta chain) comes out of a study of OX40 agonist ivuxolimab in advanced cancers. Study context: Patients receiving dose escalation had hepatocellular carcinoma, melanoma, renal cell or head and neck cancer. Study outcomes and limitations: Compared with others, partial responders at 0.1-3.0 mg/kg displayed clonal expansion among the lowest. Nonresponders included some who also had low normalized T-cell clonal expansion.

The CDR3 spans 13 residues. Germline lookup yields CDR1 SGHVS and CDR2 FNYEAQ. Unmatched junction bases numbered 5, after V lost 8 bases and J lost 4 bases. It was autoimmune disease history or systemic immunosuppression that excluded patients. Sequencing was performed with immunoSEQ multiplex PCR; in TCRdb, only in-frame clones are kept and a portion is missing. This repertoire shows about 86,000 clones, roughly 87% found once; its top ten account for 1.3% to 1.5%. About this clone itself: Its antigen is as yet unknown.

The chain joins TRBV7-6 to TRBJ2-3, with TRBD1 matching 8 bases. The origin of this receptor is an adult with an advanced solid tumor such as melanoma, head and neck, liver or kidney cancer. The sample was CD4+ or CD8+ T cells sorted from blood, taken in a trial of the OX40 agonist ivuxolimab. CDR3 nucleotide sequence: TGTGCCAGCGGACAGGGTCGGGCAGATACGCAGTATTTT. Encoded protein: CASGQGRADTQYF.